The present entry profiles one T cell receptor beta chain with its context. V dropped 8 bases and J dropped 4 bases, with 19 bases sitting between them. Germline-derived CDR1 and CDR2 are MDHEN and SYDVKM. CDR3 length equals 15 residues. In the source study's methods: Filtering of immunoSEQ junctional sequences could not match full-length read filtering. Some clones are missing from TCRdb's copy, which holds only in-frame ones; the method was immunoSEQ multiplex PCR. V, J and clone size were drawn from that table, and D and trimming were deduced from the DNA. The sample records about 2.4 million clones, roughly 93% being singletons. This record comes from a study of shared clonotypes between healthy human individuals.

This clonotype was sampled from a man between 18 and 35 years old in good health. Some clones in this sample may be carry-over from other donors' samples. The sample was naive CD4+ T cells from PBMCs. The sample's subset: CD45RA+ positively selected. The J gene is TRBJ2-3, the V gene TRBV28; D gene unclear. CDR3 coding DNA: TGTGCCAGCGCCCTGCCCCCCCCGCTTCCAGATACGCAGTATTTT. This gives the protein CASALPPPLPDTQYF. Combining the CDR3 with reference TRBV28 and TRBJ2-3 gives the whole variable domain DVKVTQSSRYLVKRTGEKVFLECVQDMDHENMFWYRQDPGLGLRLIYFSYDVKMKEKGDIPEGYSVSREKKERFSLILESASTNQTSMYLCASALPPPLPDTQYFGPGTRLTVL.